Listed here are 28 T cell receptor beta chains from one sample, sequenced in a study of T cell responses to AZD1222 COVID-19 vaccine. The table came from immunoSEQ multiplex PCR; TCRdb's copy has only in-frame clones and leaves some out. The sample records about 140,000 clones, almost 95% being singletons. The material was peripheral blood, obtained 28 days after the second AZD1222 dose. All receptors come from an adult who received the AZD1222 COVID-19 vaccine.

The rearrangement joins TRBV7-2 to TRBJ1-2; tentative D call: TRBD1 (5 bases). The V end lost 5 bases, the J end lost 1 base, and 14 bases lay between the germline ends. CDR3 length: 15 amino acids. Germline loops: CDR1 SGHTA, CDR2 FQGNSA. CDR3 sequence reads: CASSLGTAHNYGYTF. The CDR3 DNA follows: TGTGCCAGCAGCCTTGGGACCGCTCATAACTATGGCTACACCTTC.

CDR3: CASSLMGTETQYF. The CDR3, as DNA: TGTGCCAGCAGCTTAATGGGGACCGAGACCCAGTACTTC. The rearrangement uses TRBV7-9 and TRBJ2-5, with D perhaps given as TRBD1 or TRBD2 (5 bases each). The V end lost 2 bases, the J end lost 5 bases, and 9 bases lay between the germline ends. Per germline, CDR1 SEHNR and CDR2 FQNEAQ (reference sequence). The CDR3 sequence is 13 residues long.

The chain couples TRBV28 to TRBJ2-7; 7 positions agree with TRBD1. Germline CDR1 and CDR2: MDHEN and SYDVKM. The CDR3 sequence is 15 residues long. The junction had 9 bases not matched to a gene; V was cut back by 7 bases and J by 0 bases. CDR3 sequence: CASTTGQVNSYEQYF. The CDR3 nucleotides read TGTGCCAGCACCACTGGACAGGTCAACTCCTACGAGCAGTACTTC.

The chain uses TRBV19 and TRBJ2-1; TRBD2 aligns across 13 bases. Trimming removed 1 base from V and 7 bases from J; junction bases left unmatched: 7. The CDR3 covers 17 residues. The germline gives CDR1 LNHDA, CDR2 SQIVND (reference sequence). This CDR3 is CASSIATSGRARNEQFF. CDR3 nucleotide sequence: TGTGCCAGTAGTATAGCTACTAGCGGGAGGGCCAGGAATGAGCAGTTCTTC.

This chain joins TRBV11-2 and TRBJ1-1; D unresolved. CDR3 length equals 14 residues. The germline V gene encodes CDR1 SGHAT and CDR2 FQNNGV. V gave up 1 base and J gave up 1 base, with 7 bases separating them. CDR3 nucleotides: TGTGCCAGCAGCTTAGCACCCACGAACACTGAAGCTTTCTTT. Protein product: CASSLAPTNTEAFF.

This clone appeared a few times. The genes are TRBV6-5 and TRBJ1-5, with a weak D call TRBD1 (5 bases). Per the germline V gene, CDR1 is MNHEY and CDR2 is SVGAGI. Trimming pared 2 bases from V and 4 bases from J, leaving 12 bases between. The CDR3 totals 15 residues. CDR3 sequence reads: CASSYLRDGNQPQHF. The CDR3 DNA reads as TGTGCCAGCAGTTACCTCCGGGACGGTAATCAGCCCCAGCATTTT.

The rearrangement uses TRBV4-1 and TRBJ2-3; the match to TRBD1 covers 10 bases. The V gene end was trimmed by 0 bases and the J gene end by 4 bases; junction bases not matched to a gene: 1. Germline-derived CDR1 and CDR2 are MGHRA and YSYEKL. The CDR3 spans 15 residues. As DNA, the CDR3 is TGCGCCAGCAGCCAAGAAGGGACAGGGGCAGATACGCAGTATTTT. Its translation is CASSQEGTGADTQYF.

The V and J genes are TRBV19 and TRBJ1-1; a weak D match, TRBD1 (5 bases). This CDR3 is built from 16 residues. CDR1 is LNHDA, CDR2 SQIVND, per germline (reference sequence). Trimming removed 5 bases from V and 10 bases from J, with 26 bases in between. DNA for the CDR3: TGTGCCAGTAGTTACCGACCTAATCTACGCCCGAGGGGAGCTTTCTTT. This encodes CASSYRPNLRPRGAFF.

The rearrangement uses TRBV5-1 and TRBJ2-7; possible D gene TRBD1, 6 bases. The ends were cut back, 0 bases at V and 4 bases at J, with 11 bases in the middle. This CDR3 has 14 residues. Germline V gives CDR1 SGHRS, CDR2 YFSETQ. CDR3 region: CASSLARGYYEQYF. The CDR3 DNA reads TGCGCCAGCAGCTTGGCCAGGGGATATTACGAGCAGTACTTC. The full variable domain, in which reference TRBV5-1 and TRBJ2-7 provide the parts outside the CDR3, is KAGVTQTPRYLIKTRGQQVTLSCSPISGHRSVSWYQQTPGQGLQFLFEYFSETQRNKGNFPGRFSGRQFSNSRSEMNVSTLELGDSALYLCASSLARGYYEQYFGPGTRLTVT.

This chain joins TRBV19 and TRBJ1-2; no definite D call. The V end lost 8 bases, the J end lost 8 bases, and 12 bases lay between the germline ends. The V gene's germline CDR1 is LNHDA and CDR2 SQIVND (reference sequence). The CDR3 length is 11 residues. The CDR3: CASSYLGGYTF. CDR3 DNA sequence: TGTGCCAGTTCCTATCTCGGGGGCTACACCTTC. The full variable domain, rest sourced from reference TRBV19 and TRBJ1-2, is DGGITQSPKYLFRKEGQNVTLSCEQNLNHDAMYWYRQDPGQGLRLIYYSQIVNDFQKGDIAEGYSVSREKKESFPLTVTSAQKNPTAFYLCASSYLGGYTFGSGTRLTVV.

The chain combines TRBV18 with TRBJ2-5; D is undetermined. V lost 0 bases and J 1 base, leaving 9 bases between the germline ends. The CDR3 sequence is 15 residues long. The germline V gene encodes CDR1 KGHSH and CDR2 LQKENI. The CDR3 reads CASSPPGTPQETQYF. Here the CDR3 DNA reads TGTGCCAGCTCACCACCGGGAACCCCCCAAGAGACCCAGTACTTC.

The rearrangement links TRBV9 to TRBJ2-1; no definite D call. V lost 0 bases, J lost 5 bases, and 6 bases lay in between. Germline assignment: CDR1 SGDLS and CDR2 YYNGEE. The CDR3 runs 13 residues. CDR3 DNA: TGTGCCAGCAGCGTAGCACTCGACAATGAGCAGTTCTTC. It translates to CASSVALDNEQFF.

V and J are TRBV29-1 and TRBJ2-7, with 12 bases identical to TRBD2. The J segment lost 0 bases and the V segment lost 4 bases, leaving 7 bases of the junction unmatched. The CDR3 runs to 16 residues. The germline V gene encodes CDR1 SQVTM and CDR2 ANQGSEA. The CDR3 sequence is CSVGRLAGGLSYEQYF. Written as DNA, the CDR3 is TGCAGCGTTGGGAGGCTAGCGGGAGGGCTCTCCTACGAGCAGTACTTC.

This chain connects TRBV29-1 to TRBJ1-1, with 8 positions matching TRBD1. The CDR3 covers 12 residues. With V trimmed by 8 bases and J by 5 bases, 7 bases remained unmatched. CDR1 is SQVTM, CDR2 ANQGSEA, per germline. The CDR3 is CSSRQGRTEAFF. The CDR3 region has the DNA TGCAGCTCCAGACAGGGGAGGACTGAAGCTTTCTTT. The full variable domain, completed using reference TRBV29-1 and TRBJ1-1, is SAVISQKPSRDICQRGTSLTIQCQVDSQVTMMFWYRQQPGQSLTLIATANQGSEATYESGFVIDKFPISRPNLTFSTLTVSNMSPEDSSIYLCSSRQGRTEAFFGQGTRLTVV.

This clone appeared a single time. This chain connects TRBV19 to TRBJ1-1, with 7 nucleotides matching TRBD1. The germline CDR1 and CDR2 sequences are LNHDA and SQIVND (reference sequence). The CDR3 has 13 residues. V was pared by 6 bases and J by 7 bases, with 8 bases of the junction left unmatched. The CDR3 sequence is CASRKGQSYEAFF. The CDR3 coding sequence is TGTGCCAGTAGAAAGGGACAGTCCTATGAAGCTTTCTTT.

The chain combines TRBV27 with TRBJ1-2; a possible D gene is TRBD1 (6 bases). This CDR3 is 13 amino acids long. Trimming stripped 2 bases from V and 8 bases from J, with 12 bases between. Germline V gene sequence: CDR1 MNHEY, CDR2 SMNVEV (reference sequence). The CDR3 here is CASSLRGPEGYTF. The CDR3, as DNA: TGTGCCAGCAGTTTACGGGGGCCTGAGGGCTACACCTTC.

V usage is TRBV15 and J usage is TRBJ2-6; D is possibly TRBD1 (5 bases). Trimming cost V 3 bases and J 1 base, with 7 bases left between them. The germline V gene has CDR1 LNHNV and CDR2 YYDKDF (reference sequence). The CDR3 extends over 15 amino acids. CDR3 residues: CATSRAGSGANVLTF. CDR3 sequence (DNA): TGTGCCACCAGCAGGGCAGGGTCTGGGGCCAACGTCCTGACTTTC. The whole variable domain, filled in from reference TRBV15 and TRBJ2-6, reads DAMVIQNPRYQVTQFGKPVTLSCSQTLNHNVMYWYQQKSSQAPKLLFHYYDKDFNNEADTPDNFQSRRPNTSFCFLDIRSPGLGDTAMYLCATSRAGSGANVLTFGAGSRLTVL.

This chain joins TRBV25-1 and TRBJ2-5; D is unclear. This CDR3 region has 11 residues. Trimming stripped 6 bases from V and 2 bases from J, with 4 bases between. Looked up from germline, CDR1 is MGHDK and CDR2 is SYGVNS. CDR3 region: CASSAQETQYF. CDR3 coding DNA: TGTGCCAGCAGCGCACAAGAGACCCAGTACTTC.

V and J are TRBV19 and TRBJ1-4, with TRBD1 identical over 7 bases. CDR3 size: 15 residues. The J segment lost 5 bases and the V segment lost 3 bases, leaving 6 bases of the junction unmatched. The germline gives CDR1 LNHDA, CDR2 SQIVND (reference sequence). The CDR3 region has the DNA TGTGCCAGTAGTATTTTGTTGACAGGGAATGAAAAACTGTTTTTT. This gives the protein CASSILLTGNEKLFF.

The gene calls are TRBV15 and TRBJ1-1; the match to TRBD1 covers 9 bases. The CDR3 extends over 15 amino acids. Germline CDR1 and CDR2: LNHNV and YYDKDF (reference sequence). Trimming cost V 1 base and J 3 bases; bases outside gene matches: 3. CDR3 DNA sequence: TGTGCCACCAGCAGAGGGACAGGGGTGGACACTGAAGCTTTCTTT. Its protein product is CATSRGTGVDTEAFF.

This chain joins TRBV5-8 and TRBJ1-5; D is perhaps TRBD1 (5 bases). V lost 0 bases and J 0 bases, leaving 7 bases between the germline ends. This CDR3 is built from 15 residues. Per germline, CDR1 SGHTS and CDR2 YDEGEE. In nucleotides, the CDR3 is TGTGCCAGCAGCTTGGGACAGTATAGCAATCAGCCCCAGCATTTT. Amino acids: CASSLGQYSNQPQHF.

As to this clone: This sample also contains other DNA sequences that code for the same CDR3. The rearrangement uses TRBV3-1 (or the pseudogene TRBV3-2) and TRBJ2-7; D gene uncertain. Germline CDR1 and CDR2: LGHDT and YNNKEL (reference sequence). The CDR3 runs 11 residues. Trimming took 2 bases from V and 3 from J, leaving 2 bases between them. CDR3 nucleotide sequence: TGTGCCAGCAGCCAACTCTACGAGCAGTACTTC. It is translated as CASSQLYEQYF.

The chain has TRBV4-3 and TRBJ2-2, with D tentatively TRBD1 (5 bases). Germline values: CDR1 LGHNA, CDR2 YSLEER. This CDR3 spans 15 amino acids. Trimming stripped 4 bases from V and 3 bases from J, with 12 bases between. CDR3 sequence: CASSPASTDTGELFF. CDR3 coding DNA: TGCGCCAGCAGCCCCGCCTCGACAGACACCGGGGAGCTGTTTTTT.

The chain combines TRBV6-1 with TRBJ1-5; TRBD1 might be the D (5 bases). This CDR3 has 15 amino acids. The V gene lost 0 bases and the J gene lost 5 bases, with 11 bases spanning the gap. Germline CDR1 MNHNS, CDR2 SASEGT. CDR3 nucleotide sequence: TGTGCCAGCAGTGAAGCTGGGCAGGGCTATCAGCCCCAGCATTTT. It encodes CASSEAGQGYQPQHF.

This clone was seen just once. The chain carries TRBV15 and TRBJ2-5; D possibly uses TRBD1 or TRBD2 (6 bases each). The CDR3 sequence is 15 residues long. V lost 3 bases and J 7 bases, leaving 18 bases between the germline ends. Germline CDR1 reads LNHNV; CDR2 reads YYDKDF (reference sequence). CDR3 nucleotides: TGTGCCACCAGCAGGGCCCGGGGGCTCGGGGGGACCCAGTACTTC. This sequence encodes CATSRARGLGGTQYF.

The chain recombines TRBV5-4 with TRBJ2-7, with 9 bases matching TRBD2. Germline V gene data show CDR1 as SGHNT and CDR2 as YYREEE (reference sequence). This CDR3 has 14 residues. V was pared by 9 bases and J by 5 bases, with 12 bases of the junction left unmatched. CDR3 residues: CATALGVAGDEQYF. The CDR3 nucleotides read TGTGCCACGGCGCTTGGGGTAGCGGGAGACGAGCAGTACTTC. The entire variable domain, with the rest obtained from reference TRBV5-4 and TRBJ2-7, is as follows: ETGVTQSPTHLIKTRGQQVTLRCSSQSGHNTVSWYQQALGQGPQFIFQYYREEENGRGNFPPRFSGLQFPNYSSELNVNALELDDSALYLCATALGVAGDEQYFGPGTRLTVT.

V and J are TRBV15 and TRBJ1-2, with 11 nucleotides matching TRBD1. J gave up 4 bases and V 4 bases, and 8 bases lay outside the gene matches. Per the germline V gene, CDR1 is LNHNV and CDR2 is YYDKDF (reference sequence). The CDR3 length is 16 residues. Here the CDR3 reads CATSTRTGGGIYGYTF. The CDR3 nucleotides are TGTGCCACCAGCACCCGGACAGGGGGCGGTATCTATGGCTACACCTTC.

This clone was seen a single time. The chain couples TRBV7-6 to TRBJ1-3; D possibly corresponds to TRBD1 (5 bases). This CDR3 has 15 residues. V lost 5 bases, J lost 0 bases, and 11 bases lay in between. From germline, CDR1 is SGHVS and CDR2 FNYEAQ. The CDR3 sequence: CASSPRDSSGNTIYF. For the CDR3, the DNA is TGTGCCAGCAGCCCCAGAGACAGCTCTGGAAACACCATATATTTT. Filled out from reference TRBV7-6 and TRBJ1-3, the complete variable domain reads GAGVSQSPRYKVTKRGQDVALRCDPISGHVSLYWYRQALGQGPEFLTYFNYEAQQDKSGLPNDRFSAERPEGSISTLTIQRTEQRDSAMYRCASSPRDSSGNTIYFGEGSWLTVV.